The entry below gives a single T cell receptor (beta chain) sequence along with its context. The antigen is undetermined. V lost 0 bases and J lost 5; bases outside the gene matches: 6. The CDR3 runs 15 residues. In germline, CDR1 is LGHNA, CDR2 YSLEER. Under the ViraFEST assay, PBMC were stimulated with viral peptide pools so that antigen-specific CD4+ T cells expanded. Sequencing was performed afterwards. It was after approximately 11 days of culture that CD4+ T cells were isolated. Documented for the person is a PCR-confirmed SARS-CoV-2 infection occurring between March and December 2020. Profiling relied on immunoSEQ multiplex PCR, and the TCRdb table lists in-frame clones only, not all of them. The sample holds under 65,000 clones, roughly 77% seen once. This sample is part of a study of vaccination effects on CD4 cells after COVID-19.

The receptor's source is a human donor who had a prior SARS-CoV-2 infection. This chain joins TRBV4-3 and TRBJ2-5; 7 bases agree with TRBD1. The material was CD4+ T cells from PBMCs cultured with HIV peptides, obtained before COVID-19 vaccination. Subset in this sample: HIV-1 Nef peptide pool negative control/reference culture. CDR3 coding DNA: TGCGCCAGCAGCCAAGATTGGGGACAGACGGAGACCCAGTACTTC. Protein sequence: CASSQDWGQTETQYF.